This T cell receptor (beta chain) emerged from a study of T cell responses to AZD1222 COVID-19 vaccine. Study conclusions and caveats: White British ancestry dominated among donors, who included more females, and clonal diversity was possibly underestimated. The peak T cell response came first, and repertoires were sampled only after it. Spike-specific TCR breadth and depth rose after two AZD1222 doses. Among vaccine-associated CD4 TCRs, coverage spanned spike, with dominance at 160-218 and 743-854.

Using immunoSEQ multiplex PCR, the repertoire was profiled, and TCRdb retains in-frame clones only, with some absent. The sample lists about 210,000 clones; approximately 94% were seen once. Concerning this clone itself: What it binds is not known.

The length of the CDR3 is 13 residues. Trimming shortened V by 3 bases and J by 1 base, and 6 bases separated the two germline ends. Germline V gene sequence: CDR1 MNHEY, CDR2 SMNVEV (reference sequence). The receptor's source is an adult who received the MenACWY meningococcal vaccine as a control. This rearrangement joins TRBV27 to TRBJ2-5; D call uncertain. Sequences were derived from peripheral blood, sampled 28 days after the second dose of the MenACWY control vaccine. The CDR3 sequence: CASSLRRQETQYF. The CDR3 DNA follows: TGTGCCAGCAGTTTGCGCCGCCAAGAGACCCAGTACTTC.